Listed here is a single T cell receptor beta chain. No antigen is known for it. Quantitative 5'-RACE with molecular barcodes generated TCR beta libraries. TCRdb called the 5' RACE reads again in MiXCR, with one record for every CDR3 protein. The sample holds about 360,000 distinct CDR3 sequences; about 15% are singletons and the top ten take around 1%. The CDR3 is 11 amino acids. CDR1 MNHEY and CDR2 SVGEGT come from the germline V gene. V was trimmed by 2 bases and J by 10 bases, leaving 6 bases between them. The data were taken from a study of CD8 T cells in ankylosing spondylitis. Study-level results: According to the report, clones linked to the disease were significantly enriched in matched synovial fluid samples taken from ankylosing spondylitis patients. Earlier literature documents some of the motif variants in reactive arthritis synovial fluid and blood.

The chain recombines TRBV6-2 or TRBV6-3 with TRBJ2-4; D gene uncertain. The specimen was blood, either unsorted or a sorted T cell fraction (not recorded which). The TCR comes from a male donor with ankylosing spondylitis or in good health (not recorded which). This chain's CDR3 is CASSYERIQYF. The DNA for the CDR3 is TGTGCCAGCAGTTACGAGAGGATTCAGTACTTC.